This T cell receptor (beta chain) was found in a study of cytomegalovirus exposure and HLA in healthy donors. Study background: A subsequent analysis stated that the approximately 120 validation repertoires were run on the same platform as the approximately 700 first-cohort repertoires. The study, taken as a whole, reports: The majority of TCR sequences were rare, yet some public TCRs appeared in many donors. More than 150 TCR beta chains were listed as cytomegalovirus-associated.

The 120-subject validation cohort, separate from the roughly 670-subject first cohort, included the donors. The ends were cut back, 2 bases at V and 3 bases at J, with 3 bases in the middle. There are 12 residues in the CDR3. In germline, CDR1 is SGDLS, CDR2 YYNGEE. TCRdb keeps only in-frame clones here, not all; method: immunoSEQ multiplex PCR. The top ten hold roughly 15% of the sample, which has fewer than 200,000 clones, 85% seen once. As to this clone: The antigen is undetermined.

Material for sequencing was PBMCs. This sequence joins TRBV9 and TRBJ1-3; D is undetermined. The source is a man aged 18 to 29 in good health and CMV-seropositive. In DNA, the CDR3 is TGTGCCAGCAGCGTCGGTGGAAACACCATATATTTT. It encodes CASSVGGNTIYF.